One T cell receptor (beta chain) is described in this entry. The antigen it recognizes is unknown. No base quality information exists; no much larger clone differs at one position. V and J are truncated by 0 bases and 0 bases respectively, leaving an intervening sequence of 4 bases. CDR1 and CDR2 were assigned from the germline V gene as SGHRS and YFSETQ. Its CDR3 holds 15 amino acids, cysteine through phenylalanine. This entry keeps only the CDR3 DNA: 45 bases, framed from base 1. According to the study, the label for this sample's time point signals: baseline before oral tofacitinib. Peripheral blood and lesional scalp punch biopsies were obtained from patients with alopecia areata. PBMCs were separated by density centrifugation and stained for CD3, CD4 and CD8, after which CD4+ and CD8+ T cells were sorted on a FACSAria. Libraries were made using the immunoSEQ multiplex PCR assay. RNA was extracted from all samples and reverse transcribed into cDNA, which served as template for TCR sequencing. First-strand cDNA was synthesized with SuperScript III using a 2:1 mix of oligo-dT and random hexamers. Amplification bias was assessed with a synthetic immune receptor repertoire, and residual bias was removed computationally. The authors' analysis ran thus. After raw reads were preprocessed to remove errors, the CDR3 was defined following IMGT conventions as running from the conserved cysteine to phenylalanine. To get clonality, Shannon entropy was normalized by log2 of the number of productive unique TCRs and the result was subtracted from 1. Whether each scalp clone was CD4 or CD8 was inferred by checking scalp TCRbeta sequences against the CD4 and CD8 repertoires from sorted blood. Imported from immuneACCESS, the table was reduced by TCRdb to in-frame sequences with V and J called. These copies leave out some clones; in studies compared against another copy, an unresolved V gene accounts for under half, and the cause of the remainder is not known. The D gene and trimming were derived from the DNA, and the V and J assignments and clone size from that table. Within this sample are hundreds of thousands of clones, with 65% to 70% of them counted one time only. The ten largest clones take up around 1.2% of the sample.

This entry belongs to a study of CD8+ T cells in alopecia areata (dated by TCRdb to 2016 to 2019). About the investigation overall: Treated patients were enrolled in an open-label pilot trial of oral tofacitinib, 5 to 10 mg twice daily, for moderate-to-severe alopecia areata. Scalp tissue and sorted CD4+ and CD8+ peripheral blood T cells from patchy and totalis/universalis alopecia areata patients and from healthy controls were covered by human TCRbeta sequencing. Scalp clonality was compared among normal scalp (n=4), patchy alopecia areata scalp (n=8), and alopecia totalis/universalis scalp (n=8). Tofacitinib-treated patients had biopsies at baseline and at 4 and 24 weeks of treatment, with a later scalp biopsy in several patients. High-throughput TCRbeta sequencing was used to examine T cell clonal expansion in alopecia areata in both the C3H/HeJ mouse model and human patients. The RNA source kit depended on sample type: the PAXgene miRNA kit for fixed scalp, the miRNeasy kit for PBMCs, and the RNeasy kit for mouse skin. TCRbeta CDR3 regions were amplified by immunoSEQ multiplex PCR with 35 Vbeta forward and 13 Jbeta reverse primers. Patients stayed on tofacitinib for 6 to 18 months and then had 6 months of follow-up off drug so that delayed response and recurrence could be assessed.

Beyond this particular receptor, the publication reports: Higher clonality and more expanded CD8+ clones were observed in lesional scalp than in normal scalp, particularly in alopecia totalis/universalis, a finding suggestive of antigenic drive. Resident alphabeta T cells in normal human skin are also sequenced, complicating scalp TCR repertoire analysis, unlike mouse skin dominated by gammadelta T cells. TCR sequences shared between patients were less clear than in mice, possibly partly because of HLA diversity in the patient population.

The input for sequencing was CD4+ T cells sorted from blood, taken at week 0. The source of this sequence is a human donor with alopecia areata. This chain is built from TRBV5-1 and TRBJ2-6; too little of a D gene remains to name it. Here the CDR3 is given as CASSLVRSGANVLTF. The DNA is TGCGCCAGCAGCTTGGTTCGCTCTGGGGCCAACGTCCTGACTTTC.